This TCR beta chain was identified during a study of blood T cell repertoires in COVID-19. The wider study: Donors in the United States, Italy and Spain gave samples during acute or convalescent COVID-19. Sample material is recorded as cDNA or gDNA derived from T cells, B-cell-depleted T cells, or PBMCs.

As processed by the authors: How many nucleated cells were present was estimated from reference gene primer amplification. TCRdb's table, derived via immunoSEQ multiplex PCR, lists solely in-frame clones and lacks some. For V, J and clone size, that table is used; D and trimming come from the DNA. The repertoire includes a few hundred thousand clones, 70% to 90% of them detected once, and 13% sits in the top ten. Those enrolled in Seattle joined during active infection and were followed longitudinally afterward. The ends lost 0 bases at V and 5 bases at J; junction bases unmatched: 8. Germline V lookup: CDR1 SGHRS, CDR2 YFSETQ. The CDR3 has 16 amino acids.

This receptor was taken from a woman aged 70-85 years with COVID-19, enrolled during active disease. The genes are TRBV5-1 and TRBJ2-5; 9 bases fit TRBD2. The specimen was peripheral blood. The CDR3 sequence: CASSLDRGGAFETQYF. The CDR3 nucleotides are TGCGCCAGCAGCTTGGATCGCGGGGGGGCCTTTGAGACCCAGTACTTC.